This passage covers 31 T cell receptor beta chains from one sample sequenced in a study of blood T cell repertoires in COVID-19. Sequenced by immunoSEQ multiplex PCR; TCRdb stores in-frame clones only, minus some. The sample has approximately 130,000 clones; over 75% are singletons. Sequences were obtained from peripheral blood. Receptor source: a man aged 50 to 59 with acute or convalescent COVID-19.

In this sample, this clone turned up once. The chain recombines TRBV19 with TRBJ2-1; 12 bases map to TRBD2. This CDR3 comprises 15 residues. Germline loops: CDR1 LNHDA, CDR2 SQIVND (reference sequence). Trimming cost V 3 bases and J 9 bases; bases outside gene matches: 6. CDR3 bases: TGTGCCAGTAGTATGGGTCTAGCGGGAGGGCTTGAGCAGTTCTTC. It codes for CASSMGLAGGLEQFF.

The genes are TRBV5-5 and TRBJ2-7; TRBD2 is a possible D gene (5 bases). The CDR3 spans 12 residues. Deletions cut 3 bases from V and 8 bases from J, with 12 bases between. Germline values: CDR1 SGHKS, CDR2 YYEKEE (reference sequence). Here the CDR3 reads CASSYSGEKQYF. DNA for the CDR3: TGTGCCAGCAGCTATTCCGGGGAGAAGCAGTACTTC.

This clone appeared a few times. This chain connects TRBV4-1 to TRBJ1-3; D is perhaps TRBD1 (6 bases). The CDR3 is 19 amino acids. The germline CDR1 and CDR2 sequences are MGHRA and YSYEKL. The V and J ends lost 7 bases and 4 bases respectively, with 29 bases between them. The CDR3 coding sequence is TGCGCCAGCACCCCTAGGGCAGCGGGGGCCCCCTTTCGCGGAAACACCATATATTTT. Translating gives CASTPRAAGAPFRGNTIYF.

This clone was observed once. This rearrangement joins TRBV18 to TRBJ2-5; 14 bases are a match to TRBD2. CDR3 length: 15 amino acids. Germline-derived CDR1 and CDR2 are KGHSH and LQKENI. Trimming cost V 4 bases and J 4 bases; bases outside gene matches: 2. CDR3 loop: CASSLGLAGGETQYF. The CDR3 DNA is TGTGCCAGCTCACTTGGACTAGCGGGAGGAGAGACCCAGTACTTC.

The chain uses TRBV6-5 and TRBJ2-3; TRBD1 might be the D (5 bases). V lost 6 bases and J 4 bases, leaving 14 bases between the germline ends. The V gene's germline CDR1 is MNHEY and CDR2 SVGAGI. There are 14 residues in the CDR3. The CDR3 DNA reads TGTGCCAGCAGGCAGGGTAGTCTTGCAGATACGCAGTATTTT. Its translation is CASRQGSLADTQYF.

The table lists this clone with a count of one. The V gene is TRBV7-9, the J gene TRBJ2-3; a possible D gene is TRBD2 (6 bases). The V and J ends lost 4 bases and 4 bases respectively, with 21 bases between them. Per germline, CDR1 SEHNR and CDR2 FQNEAQ (reference sequence). The CDR3 extends over 17 amino acids. As DNA, the CDR3 is TGTGCCAGCAGCTCACACACCGGGACTCGGACACCAGATACGCAGTATTTT. It yields the protein CASSSHTGTRTPDTQYF.

This chain joins TRBV18 and TRBJ2-6; 7 bases line up with TRBD1. Germline CDR1 and CDR2: KGHSH and LQKENI. The ends lost 3 bases at V and 0 bases at J; junction bases unmatched: 8. The CDR3 consists of 18 residues. The CDR3 region has the DNA TGTGCCAGCTCACCCTACAAAGGACAGGCCTCTGGGGCCAACGTCCTGACTTTC. Amino acid sequence: CASSPYKGQASGANVLTF.

The chain links TRBV24-1 to TRBJ2-2; possibly TRBD1 for D (6 bases). The CDR3 covers 14 residues. The germline V and J ends were trimmed by 7 bases and 3 bases, with 11 bases remaining between them. The germline CDR1 and CDR2 sequences are KGHDR and SFDVKD. CDR3 DNA sequence: TGTGCCACCAGCCCGGACAGTTACACCGGGGAGCTGTTTTTT. This translates into CATSPDSYTGELFF.

Only a few counts were recorded for this clone. CDR3 DNA sequence: TGCGCCAGCAGCCAAGTAGGACAGTCCGCAAGCACTGAAGCTTTCTTT. It is translated as CASSQVGQSASTEAFF. The V gene is TRBV4-1, the J gene TRBJ1-1, with D perhaps TRBD1 (6 bases). Trimming took 1 base from V and 4 from J, leaving 16 bases between them. CDR1 and CDR2 from the germline V gene are MGHRA and YSYEKL. The CDR3 runs to 16 residues.

This chain uses TRBV27 with TRBJ1-6, with 7 positions matching TRBD1. Trimming took 5 bases from V and 0 from J; bases not matched to a gene: 10. This CDR3 contains 18 residues. The V gene's germline CDR1 is MNHEY and CDR2 SMNVEV (reference sequence). In DNA, the CDR3 is TGTGCCAGCAGTGCCGACAGGGATCCCCGCTCCTATAATTCACCCCTCCACTTT. Its translation is CASSADRDPRSYNSPLHF.

The rearrangement joins TRBV24-1 to TRBJ2-3; possible D gene TRBD2, 5 bases. V dropped 8 bases and J dropped 1 base, with 18 bases sitting between them. The CDR3 consists of 16 residues. The germline V gene has CDR1 KGHDR and CDR2 SFDVKD. Here the CDR3 DNA reads TGTGCCACCAATGGGAAGGCGGGCACTGGCACAGATACGCAGTATTTT. It codes for CATNGKAGTGTDTQYF.

The CDR3 nucleotides read TGTGCCAGTAGGAGGGGGACAGGGGGCACCGGGGAGCTGTTTTTT. This encodes CASRRGTGGTGELFF. The J gene is TRBJ2-2, the V gene TRBV19; 11 nucleotides match TRBD1. In germline, CDR1 is LNHDA, CDR2 SQIVND (reference sequence). This CDR3 has 15 residues. With V trimmed by 6 bases and J by 4 bases, 4 bases remained unmatched.

The V and J genes are TRBV11-2 and TRBJ2-1, with D possibly TRBD2 on 5 matching bases. Germline CDR1 SGHAT, CDR2 FQNNGV. CDR3 length: 11 amino acids. The ends were cut back, 11 bases at V and 7 bases at J, with 12 bases in the middle. The CDR3 reads CASEEVNEQFF. The CDR3 nucleotides read TGTGCCTCGGAGGAAGTAAATGAGCAGTTCTTC.

V usage is TRBV5-5 and J usage is TRBJ2-7; a possible D gene is TRBD2 (6 bases). V was cut by 7 bases and J by 3 bases, with 11 bases left in between. The CDR3 contains 12 residues. In germline, CDR1 is SGHKS, CDR2 YYEKEE (reference sequence). The CDR3 region is CASLGGNYEQYF. CDR3 sequence (DNA): TGTGCCAGCCTCGGCGGGAACTACGAGCAGTACTTC. Using reference TRBV5-5 and TRBJ2-7 for the parts outside the CDR3, the full variable domain is DAGVTQSPTHLIKTRGQQVTLRCSPISGHKSVSWYQQVLGQGPQFIFQYYEKEERGRGNFPDRFSARQFPNYSSELNVNALLLGDSALYLCASLGGNYEQYFGPGTRLTVT.

The gene calls are TRBV30 and TRBJ2-7; tentatively, D is TRBD2 (6 bases). Trimming took 6 bases from V and 1 from J, leaving 10 bases between them. This CDR3 contains 12 residues. CDR1 GTSNPN and CDR2 SVGIG come from the germline V gene (reference sequence). The CDR3 coding sequence is TGTGCCTGTTCGGAGGGTTCCTACGAGCAGTACTTC. As protein: CACSEGSYEQYF.

This clone was counted once. V and J are TRBV7-9 and TRBJ1-1; D is perhaps TRBD1 (5 bases). The V end lost 5 bases, the J end lost 4 bases, and 11 bases lay between the germline ends. CDR1 SEHNR and CDR2 FQNEAQ come from the germline V gene (reference sequence). The CDR3 is 13 amino acids. CDR3 region: CASSPEGPTEAFF. CDR3 DNA: TGTGCCAGCAGCCCGGAGGGACCCACTGAAGCTTTCTTT.

V is TRBV19 and J is TRBJ2-3; maybe TRBD2 (5 bases). V lost 1 base, J lost 0 bases, and 11 bases lay in between. This CDR3 is 16 amino acids long. Germline lookup yields CDR1 LNHDA and CDR2 SQIVND (reference sequence). CDR3 sequence (DNA): TGTGCCAGTAGTATAGCTGCTAGCTTAAGCACAGATACGCAGTATTTT. It yields the protein CASSIAASLSTDTQYF.

V usage is TRBV9 and J usage is TRBJ2-7, with 15 bases lining up with TRBD2. J gave up 4 bases and V 3 bases, and 5 bases lay outside the gene matches. The CDR3 is made up of 16 amino acids. Germline lookup yields CDR1 SGDLS and CDR2 YYNGEE. CDR3 DNA: TGTGCCAGCAGCGCAGGACTAGCGGGAGGGGAGTACGAGCAGTACTTC. Translation: CASSAGLAGGEYEQYF.

The chain has TRBV6-1 and TRBJ2-7; tentatively, D is TRBD2 (6 bases). The V gene's germline CDR1 is MNHNS and CDR2 SASEGT. Trimming pared 3 bases from V and 6 bases from J, leaving 15 bases between. The CDR3 contains 14 residues. The CDR3 reads CASSERPGLSEQYF. DNA for the CDR3: TGTGCCAGCAGTGAGAGACCGGGACTTAGCGAGCAGTACTTC.

The gene calls are TRBV15 and TRBJ2-2; TRBD2 is a possible D gene (5 bases). CDR1 is LNHNV, CDR2 YYDKDF, per germline (reference sequence). The CDR3 extends over 14 amino acids. Between the trimmed V and J ends, which lost 0 bases and 7 bases, there was a span of 9 bases. DNA of the CDR3: TGTGCCACCAGCAGAGATTCGGGGAACGGGGAGCTGTTTTTT. Translated, it gives CATSRDSGNGELFF.

V is TRBV6-2 or TRBV6-3 and J is TRBJ2-1; 8 bases are a match to TRBD2. Germline lookup yields CDR1 MNHEY and CDR2 SVGEGT. With 4 bases clipped from V and 6 bases from J, the junction kept 8 bases outside the gene matches. The CDR3 is 15 amino acids. The CDR3 here is CASSSGTSSVNEQFF. In DNA, the CDR3 is TGTGCCAGCAGTTCGGGGACTAGTTCGGTCAATGAGCAGTTCTTC.

The chain joins TRBV7-9 to TRBJ2-5; 9 nucleotides agree with TRBD1. Per germline, CDR1 SEHNR and CDR2 FQNEAQ (reference sequence). V trimming: 5 bases; J trimming: 3 bases; junction bases outside the gene matches: 4. The CDR3 spans 14 residues. Written as DNA, the CDR3 is TGTGCCAGCAGCGGATGGACAGGGGAAGAGACCCAGTACTTC. Encoded protein: CASSGWTGEETQYF. The full variable domain, its missing parts supplied by reference TRBV7-9 and TRBJ2-5, is DTGVSQNPRHKITKRGQNVTFRCDPISEHNRLYWYRQTLGQGPEFLTYFQNEAQLEKSRLLSDRFSAERPKGSFSTLEIQRTEQGDSAMYLCASSGWTGEETQYFGPGTRLLVL.

The J gene is TRBJ2-3, the V gene TRBV6-2 or TRBV6-3, with 7 bases aligning to TRBD2. The germline gives CDR1 MNHEY, CDR2 SVGEGT. This CDR3 is 16 amino acids long. J gave up 2 bases and V 2 bases, and 7 bases lay outside the gene matches. The CDR3 region has the DNA TGTGCCAGCAGTTACCTAGCCGGGGACTACACAGATACGCAGTATTTT. This sequence encodes CASSYLAGDYTDTQYF.

V and J are TRBV6-5 and TRBJ2-7; possibly TRBD2 for D (6 bases). This CDR3 region has 14 residues. Germline loops: CDR1 MNHEY, CDR2 SVGAGI. V was trimmed by 7 bases and J by 0 bases, leaving 13 bases between them. The CDR3: CASTSGGSSYEQYF. DNA of the CDR3: TGTGCCAGCACCTCTGGGGGGAGCTCCTACGAGCAGTACTTC.

The V gene is TRBV7-2, the J gene TRBJ2-3, with 8 positions matching TRBD2. The CDR3 consists of 13 residues. The V segment lost 3 bases and the J segment 5 bases; nucleotides outside the gene matches: 1. Germline CDR1 is SGHTA and CDR2 is FQGNSA. This CDR3 reads CASSFLAGDTQYF. The DNA for the CDR3 is TGTGCCAGCAGCTTTCTAGCGGGAGATACGCAGTATTTT. Variable domain in full (rest from reference TRBV7-2 and TRBJ2-3): GAGVSQSPSNKVTEKGKDVELRCDPISGHTALYWYRQSLGQGLEFLIYFQGNSAPDKSGLPSDRFSAERTGGSVSTLTIQRTQQEDSAVYLCASSFLAGDTQYFGPGTRLTVL.

The chain joins TRBV19 to TRBJ2-7; D is perhaps TRBD1 (6 bases). This CDR3 comprises 13 residues. The V and J ends lost 4 bases and 3 bases respectively, with 10 bases between them. CDR1 LNHDA and CDR2 SQIVND come from the germline V gene (reference sequence). DNA of the CDR3: TGTGCCAGTAGTAAAACAGGGTACTACGAGCAGTACTTC. Protein sequence: CASSKTGYYEQYF.

The chain recombines TRBV20-1 with TRBJ2-3; 10 nucleotides match TRBD2. With 3 bases clipped from V and 2 bases from J, the junction kept 14 bases outside the gene matches. The V gene's germline CDR1 is DFQATT and CDR2 SNEGSKA (reference sequence). This CDR3 is built from 18 residues. CDR3 residues: CSASFASGSGWYTDTQYF. DNA for the CDR3: TGCAGTGCTAGTTTCGCTAGCGGGAGTGGTTGGTACACAGATACGCAGTATTTT.

This sequence joins TRBV2 and TRBJ1-3; tentative D call: TRBD1 (6 bases). Trimming took off 6 bases at V and 3 bases at J, with 9 bases between the two ends. Germline values: CDR1 SNHLY, CDR2 FYNNEI. This CDR3 region has 13 residues. The CDR3 loop reads CASRADSGNTIYF. For the CDR3, the DNA is TGTGCCAGCAGAGCGGACAGTGGAAACACCATATATTTT.

The chain uses TRBV30 and TRBJ1-1; D may be TRBD1 (5 bases). Trimming shortened V by 2 bases and J by 4 bases, and 11 bases separated the two germline ends. CDR1 and CDR2 (germline): GTSNPN, SVGIG (reference sequence). This CDR3 is built from 13 residues. The CDR3 protein is CAWSSRAGTEAFF. Here the CDR3 DNA reads TGTGCCTGGAGTTCCAGGGCAGGCACTGAAGCTTTCTTT.

This chain joins TRBV19 and TRBJ1-1; TRBD1 agrees at 7 bases. Trimming removed 3 bases from V and 1 base from J; junction bases left unmatched: 5. The germline V gene encodes CDR1 LNHDA and CDR2 SQIVND (reference sequence). CDR3 length equals 15 residues. CDR3 region: CASSIRGTRNTEAFF. The CDR3, as DNA: TGTGCCAGTAGTATCAGGGGGACCAGGAACACTGAAGCTTTCTTT.

The chain recombines TRBV12-2 with TRBJ1-3; TRBD1 reflects the table's D call only, with no check against the DNA. TRBV12-2 has pseudogene status. The CDR3 loop spans 18 amino acids. The CDR3: CASRCPKKLTVDGNTIYF. The CDR3 DNA reads TGTGCAAGTCGCTGCCCGAAGAAGTTGACAGTCGATGGAAACACCATATATTTT.